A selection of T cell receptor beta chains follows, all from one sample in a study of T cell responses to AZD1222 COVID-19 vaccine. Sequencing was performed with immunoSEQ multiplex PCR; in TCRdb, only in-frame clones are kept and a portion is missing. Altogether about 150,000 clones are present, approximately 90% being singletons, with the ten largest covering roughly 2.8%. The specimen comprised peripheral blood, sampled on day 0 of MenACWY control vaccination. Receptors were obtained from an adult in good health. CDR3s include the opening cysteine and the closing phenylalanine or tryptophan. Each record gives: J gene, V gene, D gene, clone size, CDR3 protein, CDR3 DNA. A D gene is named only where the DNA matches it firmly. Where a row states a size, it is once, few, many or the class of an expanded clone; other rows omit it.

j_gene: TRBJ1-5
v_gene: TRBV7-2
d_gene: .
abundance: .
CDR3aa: CASSFSNQPQHF
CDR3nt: TGTGCCAGCAGCTTTTCCAATCAGCCCCAGCATTTT

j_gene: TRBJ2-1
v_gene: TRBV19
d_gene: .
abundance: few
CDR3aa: CASGWTGWYNEQFF
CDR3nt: TGTGCCAGTGGTTGGACTGGGTGGTACAATGAGCAGTTCTTC

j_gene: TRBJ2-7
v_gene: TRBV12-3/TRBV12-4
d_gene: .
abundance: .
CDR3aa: CASADRISYEQYF
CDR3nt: TGTGCCAGCGCCGACAGGATCTCCTACGAGCAGTACTTC

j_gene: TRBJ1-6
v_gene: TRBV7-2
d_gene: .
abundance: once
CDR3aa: CASRSITNSPLHF
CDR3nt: TGTGCCAGCCGCTCGATCACGAATTCACCCCTCCACTTT

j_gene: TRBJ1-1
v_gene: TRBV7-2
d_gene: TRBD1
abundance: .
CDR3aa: CASSLVKGARTEAFF
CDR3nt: TGTGCCAGCAGCTTAGTCAAGGGGGCTCGAACTGAAGCTTTCTTT

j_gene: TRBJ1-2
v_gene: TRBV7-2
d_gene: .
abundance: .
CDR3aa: CASSPAGAPTYGYTF
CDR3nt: TGTGCCAGCAGCCCGGCCGGGGCGCCGACCTATGGCTACACCTTC

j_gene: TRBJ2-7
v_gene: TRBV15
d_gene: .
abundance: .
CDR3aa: CATSRGRVSSYEQYF
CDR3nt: TGTGCCACCAGCAGAGGAAGGGTTTCGTCCTACGAGCAGTACTTC

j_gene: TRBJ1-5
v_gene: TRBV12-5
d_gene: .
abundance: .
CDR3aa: CASGLAPGAGSGLYQPQHF
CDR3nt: TGTGCTAGTGGTTTGGCCCCCGGGGCAGGGTCGGGACTTTATCAGCCCCAGCATTTT

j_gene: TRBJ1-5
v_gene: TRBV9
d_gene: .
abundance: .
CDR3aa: CASSQTDGGGQPQHF
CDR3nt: TGTGCCAGCAGCCAGACCGACGGGGGGGGACAGCCCCAGCATTTT

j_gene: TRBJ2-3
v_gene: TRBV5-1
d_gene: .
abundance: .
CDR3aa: CASSSGTPSDTQYF
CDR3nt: TGCGCCAGCAGCTCCGGGACTCCCTCAGATACGCAGTATTTT

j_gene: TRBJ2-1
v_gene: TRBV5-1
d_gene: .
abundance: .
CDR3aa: CATRPGRGNSYNEQFF
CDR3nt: TGCGCCACGAGGCCCGGGAGAGGGAATTCTTACAATGAGCAGTTCTTC

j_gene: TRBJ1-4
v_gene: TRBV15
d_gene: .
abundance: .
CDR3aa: CATSRAGNPNEKLFF
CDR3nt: TGTGCCACCAGCAGAGCAGGAAACCCTAATGAAAAACTGTTTTTT

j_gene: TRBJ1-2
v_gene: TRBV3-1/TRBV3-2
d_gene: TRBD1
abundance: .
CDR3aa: CASGISGGKGGYTF
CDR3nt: TGTGCCAGCGGTATTTCAGGGGGGAAGGGAGGCTACACCTTC

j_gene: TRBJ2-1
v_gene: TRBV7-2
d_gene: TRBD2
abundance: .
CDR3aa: CASSPNRDYSYNEQFF
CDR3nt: TGTGCCAGCAGCCCAAACCGGGACTACTCCTACAATGAGCAGTTCTTC

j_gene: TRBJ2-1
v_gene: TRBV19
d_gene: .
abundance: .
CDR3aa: CASSIDGGLASGAQFF
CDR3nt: TGTGCCAGTAGTATAGATGGAGGACTGGCATCAGGGGCGCAGTTCTTC

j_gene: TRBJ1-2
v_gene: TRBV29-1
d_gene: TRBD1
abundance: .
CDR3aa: CSVEVGQGYGYTF
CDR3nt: TGCAGCGTTGAAGTGGGACAGGGGTATGGCTACACCTTC

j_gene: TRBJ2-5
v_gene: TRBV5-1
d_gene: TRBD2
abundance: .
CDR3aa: CASSLGPGGVQETQYF
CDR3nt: TGCGCCAGCAGCTTGGGTCCGGGAGGAGTGCAAGAGACCCAGTACTTC

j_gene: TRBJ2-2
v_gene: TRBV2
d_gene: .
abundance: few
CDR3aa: CASGAFSLNTGELFF
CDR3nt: TGTGCCAGCGGGGCCTTTTCGTTGAACACCGGGGAGCTGTTTTTT

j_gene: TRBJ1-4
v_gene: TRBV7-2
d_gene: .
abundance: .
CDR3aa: CASSLNTGQPNEKLFF
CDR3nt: TGTGCCAGCAGCTTGAATACGGGGCAGCCTAATGAAAAACTGTTTTTT

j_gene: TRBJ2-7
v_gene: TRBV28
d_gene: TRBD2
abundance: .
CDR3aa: CASSSPLLAGRSYEQYF
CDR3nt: TGTGCCAGCAGTTCCCCATTACTAGCGGGGCGCTCCTACGAGCAGTACTTC

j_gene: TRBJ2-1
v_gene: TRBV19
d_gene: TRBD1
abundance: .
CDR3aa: CASTPTGASYNEQFF
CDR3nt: TGTGCCAGTACCCCGACAGGGGCATCCTACAATGAGCAGTTCTTC

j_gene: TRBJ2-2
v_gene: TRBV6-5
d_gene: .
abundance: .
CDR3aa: CASSYHSSNTGELFF
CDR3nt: TGTGCCAGCAGTTACCACAGTTCGAACACCGGGGAGCTGTTTTTT

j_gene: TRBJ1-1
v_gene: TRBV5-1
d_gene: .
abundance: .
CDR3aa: CASSLSIGDEAFF
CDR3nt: TGCGCCAGCAGCTTGTCGATCGGAGATGAAGCTTTCTTT

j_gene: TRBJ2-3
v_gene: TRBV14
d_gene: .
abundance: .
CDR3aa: CASSQGAGPDTQYF
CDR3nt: TGTGCCAGCAGCCAAGGGGCGGGGCCAGATACGCAGTATTTT

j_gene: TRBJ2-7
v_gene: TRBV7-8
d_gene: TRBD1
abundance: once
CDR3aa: CASSTKGAGRAVSYEQYF
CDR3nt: TGTGCCAGCAGCACAAAGGGGGCGGGCAGGGCGGTCTCCTACGAGCAGTACTTC

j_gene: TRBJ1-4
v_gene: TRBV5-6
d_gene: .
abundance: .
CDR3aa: CASSFRDPRRLFF
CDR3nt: TGTGCCAGCAGCTTCAGAGACCCGAGGAGACTGTTTTTT

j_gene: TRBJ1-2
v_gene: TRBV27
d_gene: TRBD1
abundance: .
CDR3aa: CASSLSGTGANYGYTF
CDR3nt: TGTGCCAGCAGTTTATCAGGGACAGGGGCTAACTATGGCTACACCTTC

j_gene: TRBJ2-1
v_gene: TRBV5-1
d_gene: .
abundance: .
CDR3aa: CASSLATGLDEQFF
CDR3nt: TGCGCCAGCAGCTTGGCCACAGGGCTTGATGAGCAGTTCTTC

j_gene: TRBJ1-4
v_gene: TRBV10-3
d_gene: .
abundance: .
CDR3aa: CAISQKSTNEKLFF
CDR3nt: TGTGCCATCAGCCAAAAGTCAACTAATGAAAAACTGTTTTTT

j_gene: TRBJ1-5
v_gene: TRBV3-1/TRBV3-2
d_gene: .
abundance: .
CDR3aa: CASSQDATGSPQPQHF
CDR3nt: TGTGCCAGCAGCCAAGATGCCACCGGTTCGCCTCAGCCCCAGCATTTT

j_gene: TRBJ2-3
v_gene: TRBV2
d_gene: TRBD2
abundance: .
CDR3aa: CASSEGVTSGTDTQYF
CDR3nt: TGTGCCAGCAGTGAAGGGGTGACTAGCGGCACAGATACGCAGTATTTT

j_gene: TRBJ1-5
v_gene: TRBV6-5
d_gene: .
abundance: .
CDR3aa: CASSRGREGNQPQHF
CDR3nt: TGTGCCAGCAGCCGCGGCAGGGAGGGCAATCAGCCCCAGCATTTT

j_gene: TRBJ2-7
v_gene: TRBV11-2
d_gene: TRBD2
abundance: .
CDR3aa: CASSQLAGGNEQYF
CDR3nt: TGTGCCAGCAGCCAACTAGCGGGGGGTAACGAGCAGTACTTC

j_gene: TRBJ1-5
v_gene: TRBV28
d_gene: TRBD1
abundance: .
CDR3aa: CASSWTGGGHSNQPQHF
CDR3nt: TGTGCCAGCAGTTGGACAGGAGGGGGACATAGCAATCAGCCCCAGCATTTT

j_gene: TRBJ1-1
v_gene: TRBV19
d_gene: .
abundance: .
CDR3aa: CASIQTWGLGTEAFF
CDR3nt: TGTGCCAGTATCCAAACCTGGGGGCTGGGCACTGAAGCTTTCTTT

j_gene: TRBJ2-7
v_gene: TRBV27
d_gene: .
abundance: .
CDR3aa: CASGQLPPYEQYF
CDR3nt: TGTGCCAGCGGGCAGCTACCTCCCTACGAGCAGTACTTC

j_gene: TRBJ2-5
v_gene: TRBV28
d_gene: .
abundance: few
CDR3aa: CASSLSGQETQYF
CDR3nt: TGTGCCAGCAGCCTAAGCGGACAAGAGACCCAGTACTTC

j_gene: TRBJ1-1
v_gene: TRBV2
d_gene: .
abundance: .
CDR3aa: CASMTGTTLNTEAFF
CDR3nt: TGTGCCAGCATGACGGGGACAACGCTGAACACTGAAGCTTTCTTT

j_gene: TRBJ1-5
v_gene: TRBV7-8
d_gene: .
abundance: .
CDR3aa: CASSLSLTGRGNQPQHF
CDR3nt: TGTGCCAGCAGCCTTAGTTTAACCGGCAGGGGCAATCAGCCCCAGCATTTT

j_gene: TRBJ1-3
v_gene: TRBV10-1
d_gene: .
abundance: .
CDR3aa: CASSGGSGNTIYF
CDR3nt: TGCGCCAGCAGTGGGGGATCTGGAAACACCATATATTTT

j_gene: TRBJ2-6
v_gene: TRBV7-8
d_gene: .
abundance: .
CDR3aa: CASSIGGSGANVLTF
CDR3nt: TGTGCCAGCAGCATCGGGGGTTCTGGGGCCAACGTCCTGACTTTC

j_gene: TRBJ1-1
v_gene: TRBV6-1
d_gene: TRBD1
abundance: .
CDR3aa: CASSEGTGNTEAFF
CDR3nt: TGTGCCAGCAGTGAAGGGACAGGGAACACTGAAGCTTTCTTT

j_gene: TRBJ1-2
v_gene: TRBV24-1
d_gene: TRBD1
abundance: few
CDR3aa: CATSDLGQAYGYTF
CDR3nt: TGTGCCACCAGTGACCTCGGACAGGCCTATGGCTACACCTTC

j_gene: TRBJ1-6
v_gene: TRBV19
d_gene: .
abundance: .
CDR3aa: CASSISRSLGLTNSPLHF
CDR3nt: TGTGCCAGTAGTATCTCGAGGTCTCTGGGACTTACCAATTCACCCCTCCACTTT

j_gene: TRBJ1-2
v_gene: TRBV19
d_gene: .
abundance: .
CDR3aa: CASSLGQNYGYTF
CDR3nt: TGTGCCAGTAGCCTGGGACAAAACTATGGCTACACCTTC

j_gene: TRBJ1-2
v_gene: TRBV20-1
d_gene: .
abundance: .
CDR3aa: CSASGESRGYTF
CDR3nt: TGCAGTGCTAGTGGGGAGTCCCGGGGCTACACCTTC

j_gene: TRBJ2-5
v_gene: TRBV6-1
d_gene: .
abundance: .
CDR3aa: CASSEGQKETQYF
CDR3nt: TGTGCCAGCAGTGAAGGACAGAAAGAGACCCAGTACTTC

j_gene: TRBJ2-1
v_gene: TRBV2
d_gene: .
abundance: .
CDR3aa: CASSEGGGNEQFF
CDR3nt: TGTGCCAGCAGTGAAGGAGGGGGAAATGAGCAGTTCTTC

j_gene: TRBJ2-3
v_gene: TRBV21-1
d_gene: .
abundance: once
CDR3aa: CASSKKGSGGADTQYF
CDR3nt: TGTGCCAGCAGCAAAAAGGGTAGCGGGGGGGCGGATACGCAGTATTTT

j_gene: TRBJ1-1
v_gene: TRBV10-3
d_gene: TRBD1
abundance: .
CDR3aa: CAITGDRGTEAFF
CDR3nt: TGTGCCATCACTGGGGACAGGGGAACTGAAGCTTTCTTT

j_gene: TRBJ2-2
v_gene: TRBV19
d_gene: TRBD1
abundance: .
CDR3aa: CASSRGPSTGELFF
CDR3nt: TGTGCCAGTAGCAGGGGGCCGAGCACCGGGGAGCTGTTTTTT

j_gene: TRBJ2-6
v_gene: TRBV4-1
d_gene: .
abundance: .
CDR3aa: CASSQEPLGAAGANVLTF
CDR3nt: TGCGCCAGCAGCCAAGAGCCGCTGGGGGCGGCTGGGGCCAACGTCCTGACTTTC